Detailed here is one T cell receptor (beta chain). Its target is not known. V lost 4 bases to trimming and J lost 5 bases, with 15 bases between them. This CDR3 has 14 amino acids. Germline V lookup: CDR1 SGHRS, CDR2 YFSETQ. Treatment defined: approximately 10-day PBMC culture with coronavirus spike peptide pools or control peptides (ViraFEST assay). First, ViraFEST expanded antigen-specific T cells with peptide pools, and next it sequenced the TCRs. This entry belongs to a study of vaccination and CD4 T cells after COVID-19. Study-wide results and limits: Convalescent patients showed a median around 90% of reactive clones that were seen only post-vaccination.

Researchers used the Oncomine TCR Beta short-read assay to sequence DNA from cultured CD4+ T cells. TCRdb reprocessed the PCR reads with MiXCR, giving one entry per CDR3 protein. The data show tens of thousands of distinct CDR3 sequences, approximately 61% seen once. This sequence originates from a human donor who had recovered from COVID-19. V usage is TRBV5-1 and J usage is TRBJ2-5, with a possible D match to TRBD1 (8 bases). The specimen sequenced was CD4+ T cells from blood, cultured in vitro. The DNA for the CDR3 is TGCGCCAGCAGCGTACAGGGGGGGTCGGAGACCCAGTACTTC. The encoded protein is CASSVQGGSETQYF.